A single sample is the source of the 8 T cell receptor beta chains below, sequenced in a study of Tregs in tolerant kidney transplant recipients. Generated by immunoSEQ multiplex PCR, the TCRdb table keeps only in-frame clones and is missing some. The sample has 55,000 to 75,000 clones, 80% to 90% seen once. Mixed chimerism was transient after nonmyeloablative marrow transplants from related graft donors. This sample comprised CD4+ T cells from blood (PBMCs), obtained 6 months after the transplant. Every receptor here comes from a human patient who received a combined kidney and bone marrow transplant. The graft donor may be the source of some T cells.

DNA for the CDR3: TGTGCCAGCAGCACCCACCCGAGGAATGAGCAGTTCTTC. Encoded protein: CASSTHPRNEQFF. The V call is TRBV7-3, the J call TRBJ2-1; D unclear. V was cut by 5 bases and J by 7 bases, with 12 bases left in between. The germline V gene has CDR1 SGHTA and CDR2 FQGTGA. The CDR3 sequence is 13 residues long.

V usage is TRBV11-2 and J usage is TRBJ2-2, with 9 bases matching TRBD2. Germline loops: CDR1 SGHAT, CDR2 FQNNGV. The length of the CDR3 is 17 residues. J was trimmed by 4 bases and V by 2 bases; bases with no gene match: 8. CDR3 coding DNA: TGTGCCAGCAGCTTAAGGCGCGGGGGGGCGGGCACCGGGGAGCTGTTTTTT. It encodes CASSLRRGGAGTGELFF.

The chain carries TRBV18 and TRBJ1-1; 7 nucleotides match TRBD1. J lost 3 bases, V lost 1 base, and 5 bases had no gene match. This CDR3 region has 15 residues. Germline CDR1 is KGHSH and CDR2 is LQKENI. CDR3 nucleotides: TGTGCCAGCTCACCACTCTCGGACAGGCACACTGAAGCTTTCTTT. Amino acids: CASSPLSDRHTEAFF. Supplemented by reference TRBV18 and TRBJ1-1, the full variable domain reads NAGVMQNPRHLVRRRGQEARLRCSPMKGHSHVYWYRQLPEEGLKFMVYLQKENIIDESGMPKERFSAEFPKEGPSILRIQQVVRGDSAAYFCASSPLSDRHTEAFFGQGTRLTVV.

This sequence joins TRBV10-3 and TRBJ1-2; perhaps TRBD1 as D (6 bases). The CDR3 is 15 amino acids. Trimming cost V 2 bases and J 1 base, with 11 bases left between them. Germline loops: CDR1 ENHRY, CDR2 SYGVKD. CDR3 in DNA: TGTGCCATCAGTGAGCCGGGACACTTTAACTATGGCTACACCTTC. This sequence encodes CAISEPGHFNYGYTF.

The chain has TRBV7-9 and TRBJ2-5; 9 bases are a match to TRBD2. Germline values: CDR1 SEHNR, CDR2 FQNEAQ (reference sequence). V shed 1 base, J shed 3 bases, and the junction held 6 bases outside the gene matches. CDR3 length equals 16 residues. CDR3 nucleotides: TGTGCCAGCAGCTTAGGCAGGACTAGCGAGGAAGAGACCCAGTACTTC. Protein sequence: CASSLGRTSEEETQYF.

The chain combines TRBV4-3 with TRBJ2-2; TRBD1 matches 8 bases. After removal of 2 bases from V and 8 bases from J, the junction contained 7 bases not matched to a gene. In germline, CDR1 is LGHNA, CDR2 YSLEER. This CDR3 has 15 residues. CDR3 residues: CASSQLTGGTGELFF. The CDR3 nucleotides are TGCGCCAGCAGCCAACTTACAGGGGGAACTGGGGAGCTGTTTTTT.

This chain joins TRBV7-2 and TRBJ2-5, with 7 positions matching TRBD1. The CDR3 is 15 residues long. The V gene end was trimmed by 5 bases and the J gene end by 2 bases; junction bases not matched to a gene: 8. Germline-derived CDR1 and CDR2 are SGHTA and FQGNSA. CDR3 nucleotide sequence: TGTGCCAGCAGCCCCAAGGGACAGCCACAAGAGACCCAGTACTTC. Encoded protein: CASSPKGQPQETQYF. Drawing the rest from reference TRBV7-2 and TRBJ2-5, the complete variable domain is GAGVSQSPSNKVTEKGKDVELRCDPISGHTALYWYRQSLGQGLEFLIYFQGNSAPDKSGLPSDRFSAERTGGSVSTLTIQRTQQEDSAVYLCASSPKGQPQETQYFGPGTRLLVL.

The chain is built from TRBV7-6 and TRBJ2-7, with D perhaps matching TRBD1 (5 bases). CDR1 and CDR2 from the germline V gene are SGHVS and FNYEAQ. The CDR3 sequence is 16 residues long. Trimming took 2 bases from V and 4 from J, leaving 18 bases between them. The CDR3 loop reads CASSLNGALGPYEQYF. For the CDR3, the DNA is TGTGCCAGCAGCTTAAACGGTGCGCTGGGGCCGTACGAGCAGTACTTC.